A single sample is the source of the 25 T cell receptor beta chains below, sequenced in a study of Tregs in tolerant kidney transplant recipients. Profiled with immunoSEQ multiplex PCR; TCRdb holds only in-frame clones, not every one. The sample lists roughly 10,000 clones; around nine tenths were seen once. Their antigens are not known. Specimen: Tregs from blood cultured with allogeneic cells, collected before the transplant. The receptors originated from a human patient who received a combined kidney and bone marrow transplant.

The V and J genes are TRBV2 and TRBJ1-5; the match to TRBD1 covers 12 bases. This CDR3 is 15 amino acids long. Unmatched junction bases numbered 5, after V lost 5 bases and J lost 6 bases. Germline CDR1 SNHLY, CDR2 FYNNEI. This CDR3 is CASSRGTGGRQPQHF. CDR3 coding DNA: TGTGCCAGCAGTAGAGGGACAGGGGGCCGTCAGCCCCAGCATTTT.

The genes are TRBV18 and TRBJ2-2; D is uncertain. V was shortened by 4 bases and J by 3 bases, with 6 bases between the two germline ends. Germline CDR1 is KGHSH and CDR2 is LQKENI. The CDR3 runs 13 residues. The DNA of the CDR3 is TGTGCCAGCTCACAAGGGTACACCGGGGAGCTGTTTTTT. Protein sequence: CASSQGYTGELFF.

There are a few counts of this clone. The chain joins TRBV5-1 to TRBJ2-7; D gene unclear. The V and J ends lost 3 bases and 7 bases respectively, with 8 bases between them. There are 11 residues in the CDR3. Germline V gene data show CDR1 as SGHRS and CDR2 as YFSETQ. The CDR3 DNA follows: TGCGCCAGCAGCTCCGGACCTGAGCAGTACTTC. It specifies CASSSGPEQYF.

This rearrangement joins TRBV21-1 to TRBJ2-5; no DNA check was done on the table's D call, TRBD2. TRBV21-1 has pseudogene status. This CDR3 spans 13 amino acids. The CDR3 protein is CASSRLAGETQYF. CDR3 bases: TGTGCCAGCAGCAGACTAGCGGGAGAGACCCAGTACTTC.

This clone was found once. J is TRBJ2-7 and V is TRBV7-6; 10 bases align to TRBD1. The V gene end was trimmed by 5 bases and the J gene end by 5 bases; junction bases not matched to a gene: 9. Germline-derived CDR1 and CDR2 are SGHVS and FNYEAQ. CDR3 size: 15 residues. CDR3 sequence reads: CASSHRGTGDDEQYF. The CDR3 DNA reads TGTGCCAGCAGCCACCGGGGGACAGGGGACGACGAGCAGTACTTC.

The V and J genes are TRBV7-7 and TRBJ2-3, with D perhaps TRBD2 (6 bases). Trimming took off 5 bases at V and 0 bases at J, with 15 bases between the two ends. Per germline, CDR1 SSHAT and CDR2 FNYEAQ (reference sequence). This CDR3 spans 16 amino acids. The CDR3 DNA follows: TGTGCCAGCAGCCCCCTTCCCGGGACTAGCACAGATACGCAGTATTTT. It codes for CASSPLPGTSTDTQYF. The variable domain in full, completed from reference TRBV7-7 and TRBJ2-3, reads GAGVSQSPRYKVTKRGQDVTLRCDPISSHATLYWYQQALGQGPEFLTYFNYEAQPDKSGLPSDRFSAERPEGSISTLTIQRTEQRDSAMYRCASSPLPGTSTDTQYFGPGTRLTVL.

The genes are TRBV7-2 and TRBJ2-5, with D perhaps TRBD1 or TRBD2 (5 bases each). The CDR3 consists of 14 residues. V shed 5 bases and J shed 3 bases, with 13 bases lying between them. The germline V gene has CDR1 SGHTA and CDR2 FQGNSA. CDR3 DNA: TGTGCCAGCAGCCCGGGACGGCGAGAAGAGACCCAGTACTTC. This sequence encodes CASSPGRREETQYF.

The rearrangement links TRBV18 to TRBJ1-4, with unresolved D. Deletions cut 3 bases from V and 0 bases from J, with 11 bases between. CDR1 is KGHSH and CDR2 is LQKENI in the germline V gene. CDR3 length equals 16 residues. The CDR3 is CASSPGRGATNEKLFF. Written as DNA, the CDR3 is TGTGCCAGCTCACCCGGCCGGGGAGCAACTAATGAAAAACTGTTTTTT.

The gene calls are TRBV28 and TRBJ2-6, with D perhaps TRBD1 or TRBD2 (5 bases each). The CDR3 runs 15 residues. V lost 3 bases and J 0 bases, leaving 6 bases between the germline ends. From germline, CDR1 is MDHEN and CDR2 SYDVKM. The CDR3 sequence: CASSFGGSGANVLTF. The CDR3 DNA reads as TGTGCCAGCAGTTTTGGGGGCTCTGGGGCCAACGTCCTGACTTTC.

The rearrangement links TRBV5-4 to TRBJ2-3, with 7 nucleotides matching TRBD2. The CDR3 spans 15 residues. The V gene end was trimmed by 6 bases and the J gene end by 5 bases; junction bases not matched to a gene: 12. CDR1 is SGHNT, CDR2 YYREEE, per germline (reference sequence). CDR3 region: CASTLGGSGLDTQYF. The CDR3 coding sequence is TGTGCCAGCACCCTGGGCGGGAGTGGATTAGATACGCAGTATTTT. Full variable domain (missing parts from reference TRBV5-4 and TRBJ2-3): ETGVTQSPTHLIKTRGQQVTLRCSSQSGHNTVSWYQQALGQGPQFIFQYYREEENGRGNFPPRFSGLQFPNYSSELNVNALELDDSALYLCASTLGGSGLDTQYFGPGTRLTVL.

This clone appeared once. The CDR3 loop reads CATSPGQGLYEQYF. The CDR3 region has the DNA TGTGCCACCAGCCCGGGACAGGGGCTCTACGAGCAGTACTTC. The V and J genes are TRBV15 and TRBJ2-7; 10 nucleotides line up with TRBD1. Germline V gene lookup returns CDR1 LNHNV and CDR2 YYDKDF (reference sequence). Unmatched junction bases numbered 4, after V lost 5 bases and J lost 3 bases. The CDR3 is 14 residues long.

This chain connects TRBV18 to TRBJ2-5; D is unresolved. This CDR3 is 13 amino acids long. Germline V lookup: CDR1 KGHSH, CDR2 LQKENI. Trimming stripped 4 bases from V and 0 bases from J, with 6 bases between. The CDR3 DNA sequence: TGTGCCAGCTCACAGGGAAACCAAGAGACCCAGTACTTC. Residues: CASSQGNQETQYF.

The chain uses TRBV18 and TRBJ1-2; perhaps TRBD1 as D (5 bases). In germline, CDR1 is KGHSH, CDR2 LQKENI. Trimming removed 2 bases at V and 3 bases at J, with 13 bases between. This CDR3 spans 15 amino acids. This CDR3 is CASSPGQGSHYGYTF. CDR3 bases: TGTGCCAGCTCACCAGGGCAGGGAAGTCACTATGGCTACACCTTC.

The V call is TRBV2, the J call TRBJ2-2; 7 bases line up with TRBD1. The V gene's germline CDR1 is SNHLY and CDR2 FYNNEI. Trimming at V came to 3 bases and at J to 3 bases, leaving 4 bases not matched to a gene. The CDR3 spans 15 residues. In DNA, the CDR3 is TGTGCCAGCAGTGATGGGGACAGTTACACCGGGGAGCTGTTTTTT. It codes for CASSDGDSYTGELFF.

The chain combines TRBV7-2 with TRBJ2-7, with D unresolved. V lost 1 base, J lost 3 bases, and 7 bases lay in between. CDR1 is SGHTA and CDR2 is FQGNSA in the germline V gene. This CDR3 contains 13 residues. The CDR3 reads CASSLGLSYEQYF. The DNA of the CDR3 is TGTGCCAGCAGCTTAGGACTCAGCTACGAGCAGTACTTC.

The chain couples TRBV5-5 to TRBJ2-1; either TRBD1 or TRBD2 may supply D (6 bases each). The CDR3 covers 16 residues. V was shortened by 4 bases and J by 1 base, with 15 bases between the two germline ends. Germline V lookup: CDR1 SGHKS, CDR2 YYEKEE (reference sequence). The CDR3 sequence: CASSALTGRSYNEQFF. CDR3 nucleotides: TGTGCCAGCAGCGCTCTAACAGGGAGGTCCTACAATGAGCAGTTCTTC.

The chain is built from TRBV19 and TRBJ1-1, with D tentatively TRBD1 (6 bases). The CDR3 length is 14 residues. The germline V gene has CDR1 LNHDA and CDR2 SQIVND (reference sequence). Trimming pared 2 bases from V and 0 bases from J, leaving 7 bases between. CDR3 sequence reads: CASSIWGLNTEAFF. In DNA, the CDR3 is TGTGCCAGTAGTATATGGGGGCTGAACACTGAAGCTTTCTTT.

The V gene is TRBV9, the J gene TRBJ2-5; D is unclear. This CDR3 is 15 amino acids long. Trimming took off 0 bases at V and 0 bases at J, with 9 bases between the two ends. CDR1 and CDR2 from the germline V gene are SGDLS and YYNGEE. The CDR3 protein is CASSVENRYQETQYF. The CDR3 DNA is TGTGCCAGCAGCGTAGAGAACCGATACCAAGAGACCCAGTACTTC.

V gene TRBV5-8 combines with J gene TRBJ2-7; 7 bases fit TRBD2. The CDR3 is 15 amino acids. CDR1 is SGHTS, CDR2 YDEGEE, per germline. The trim removed 4 bases at V and 4 bases at J, leaving 11 bases unmatched. The CDR3 region has the DNA TGTGCCAGCAGCGTAACCGGGACTATGGCTTACGAGCAGTACTTC. It specifies CASSVTGTMAYEQYF.

V usage is TRBV27 and J usage is TRBJ2-3; TRBD2 agrees at 11 bases. The V and J ends lost 0 bases and 1 base, in that order; junction bases with no gene match: 0. The CDR3 sequence is 16 residues long. Germline CDR1 reads MNHEY; CDR2 reads SMNVEV (reference sequence). DNA for the CDR3: TGTGCCAGCAGTTTATCGGGACTAGCGGGCACAGATACGCAGTATTTT. Its translation: CASSLSGLAGTDTQYF.

The chain is built from TRBV28 and TRBJ1-5; D is perhaps TRBD1 (6 bases). V shed 8 bases and J shed 1 base, with 21 bases lying between them. CDR1 MDHEN and CDR2 SYDVKM come from the germline V gene. The CDR3 length is 17 residues. The CDR3 region has the DNA TGTGCCAGCGGGATTCCTACAGGGTTTTTGAGCAATCAGCCCCAGCATTTT. As protein: CASGIPTGFLSNQPQHF.

A few counts support this clone. This rearrangement joins TRBV2 to TRBJ2-3; D might be TRBD2 (5 bases). The CDR3 is 14 residues long. Germline V gene sequence: CDR1 SNHLY, CDR2 FYNNEI. With 7 bases removed from V and 0 bases from J, the gap between germline ends came to 11 bases. The chain's CDR3 is CASTILGSTDTQYF. In nucleotides, the CDR3 is TGTGCCAGCACCATACTAGGTAGCACAGATACGCAGTATTTT.

The chain couples TRBV28 to TRBJ1-5; D unresolved. The germline V gene has CDR1 MDHEN and CDR2 SYDVKM. The CDR3 covers 12 residues. V was pared by 3 bases and J by 5 bases, with 5 bases between. For the CDR3, the DNA is TGTGCCAGCAGTTTTTCCGATCAGCCCCAGCATTTT. This sequence encodes CASSFSDQPQHF.

This chain links TRBV7-2 with TRBJ2-5; D is uncertain. CDR3 length: 14 residues. Trimming shortened V by 5 bases and J by 3 bases, and 13 bases separated the two germline ends. Germline-derived CDR1 and CDR2 are SGHTA and FQGNSA. CDR3 sequence reads: CASSHGILEETQYF. The CDR3 region has the DNA TGTGCCAGCAGCCATGGGATTCTTGAAGAGACCCAGTACTTC.

This sequence joins TRBV11-3 and TRBJ2-1, with 9 nucleotides matching TRBD2. V was clipped by 6 bases and J by 8 bases; unmatched bases: 11. The CDR3 runs to 15 residues. Germline loops: CDR1 SGHNT, CDR2 YENEEA. This CDR3 reads CASRGSGSGHYEQFF. The DNA of the CDR3 is TGTGCCAGCAGAGGTAGCGGGAGCGGGCACTATGAGCAGTTCTTC.